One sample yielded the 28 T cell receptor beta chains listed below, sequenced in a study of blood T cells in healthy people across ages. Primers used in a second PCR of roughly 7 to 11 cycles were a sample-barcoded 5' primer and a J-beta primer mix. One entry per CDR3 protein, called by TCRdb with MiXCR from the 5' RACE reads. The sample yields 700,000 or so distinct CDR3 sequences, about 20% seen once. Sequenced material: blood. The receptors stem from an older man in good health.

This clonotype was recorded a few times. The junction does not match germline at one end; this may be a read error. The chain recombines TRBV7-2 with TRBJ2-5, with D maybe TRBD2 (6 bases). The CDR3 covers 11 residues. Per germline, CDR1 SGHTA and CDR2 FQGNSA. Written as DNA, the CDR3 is TGTGCCAGCAAATTAGCGGTACGGTGGATCTTC. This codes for CASKLAVRWIF.

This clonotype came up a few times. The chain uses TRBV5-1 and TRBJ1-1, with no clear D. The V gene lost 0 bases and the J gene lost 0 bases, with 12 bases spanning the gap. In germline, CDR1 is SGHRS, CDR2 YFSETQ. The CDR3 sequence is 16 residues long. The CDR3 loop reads CASSLARAGLNTEAFF. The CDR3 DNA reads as TGCGCCAGCAGCTTGGCGAGGGCCGGGTTGAACACTGAAGCTTTCTTT.

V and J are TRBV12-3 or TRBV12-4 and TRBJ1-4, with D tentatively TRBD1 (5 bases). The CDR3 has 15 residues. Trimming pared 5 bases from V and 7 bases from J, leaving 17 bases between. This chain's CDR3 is CASSADGIRGEKLFF. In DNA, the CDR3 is TGTGCCAGCAGTGCGGACGGAATTAGGGGTGAAAAACTGTTTTTT.

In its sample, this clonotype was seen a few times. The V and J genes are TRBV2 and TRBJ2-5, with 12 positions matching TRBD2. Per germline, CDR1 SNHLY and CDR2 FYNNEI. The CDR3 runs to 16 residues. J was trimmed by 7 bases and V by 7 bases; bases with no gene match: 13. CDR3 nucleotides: TGTGCCAGCACCCTCCAGACTAGCGGGGGCCAGATGACCCAGTACTTC. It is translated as CASTLQTSGGQMTQYF.

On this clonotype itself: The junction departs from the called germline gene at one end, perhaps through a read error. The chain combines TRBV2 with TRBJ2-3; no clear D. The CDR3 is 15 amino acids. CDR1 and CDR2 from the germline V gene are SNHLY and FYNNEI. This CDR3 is CAGSDDEWVTDTQYF. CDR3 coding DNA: TGTGCCGGCAGTGATGACGAGTGGGTCACAGATACGCAGTATTTT. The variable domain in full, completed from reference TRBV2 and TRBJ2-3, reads EPEVTQTPSHQVTQMGQEVILRCVPISNHLYFYWYRQILGQKVEFLVSFYNNEISEKSEIFDDQFSVERPDGSNFTLKIRSTKLEDSAMYFCAGSDDEWVTDTQYFGPGTRLTVL.

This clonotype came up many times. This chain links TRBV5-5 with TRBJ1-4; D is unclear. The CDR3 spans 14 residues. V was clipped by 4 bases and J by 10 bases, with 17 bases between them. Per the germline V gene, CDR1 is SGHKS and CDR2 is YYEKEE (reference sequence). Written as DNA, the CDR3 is TGTGCCAGCAGCATGGACGGAGTATCCGGAAAACTGTTTTTT. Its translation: CASSMDGVSGKLFF.

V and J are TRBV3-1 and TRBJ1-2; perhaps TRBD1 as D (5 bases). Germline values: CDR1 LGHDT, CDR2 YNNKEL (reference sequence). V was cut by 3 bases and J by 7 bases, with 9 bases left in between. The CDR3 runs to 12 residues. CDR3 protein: CASSQGLGGYTF. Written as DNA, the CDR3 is TGTGCCAGCAGCCAGGGACTCGGTGGCTACACCTTC.

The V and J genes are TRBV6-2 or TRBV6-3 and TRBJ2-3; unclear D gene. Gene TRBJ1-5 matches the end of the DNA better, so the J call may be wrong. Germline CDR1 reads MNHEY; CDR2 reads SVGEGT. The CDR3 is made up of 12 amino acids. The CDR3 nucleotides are TGTGCCAGCAGTGGGCCCACAGATACGCAGCATTTT. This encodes CASSGPTDTQHF.

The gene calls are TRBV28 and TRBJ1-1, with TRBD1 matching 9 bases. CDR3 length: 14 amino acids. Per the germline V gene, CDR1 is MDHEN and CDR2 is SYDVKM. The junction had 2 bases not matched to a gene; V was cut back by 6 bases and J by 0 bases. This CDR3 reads CASRGQGVNTEAFF. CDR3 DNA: TGTGCCAGCAGGGGACAGGGCGTGAACACTGAAGCTTTCTTT.

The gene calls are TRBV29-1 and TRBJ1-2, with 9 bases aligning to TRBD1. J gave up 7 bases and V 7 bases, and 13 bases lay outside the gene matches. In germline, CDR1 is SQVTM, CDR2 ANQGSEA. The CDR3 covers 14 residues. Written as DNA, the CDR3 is TGCAGCGCGGCGTCCGGGACAGGGCTGGGTGGCTACACCTTC. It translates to CSAASGTGLGGYTF.

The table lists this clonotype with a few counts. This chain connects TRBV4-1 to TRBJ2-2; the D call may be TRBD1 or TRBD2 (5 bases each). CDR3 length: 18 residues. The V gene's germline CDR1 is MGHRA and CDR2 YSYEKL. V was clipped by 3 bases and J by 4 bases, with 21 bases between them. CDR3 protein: CASSQGDGKPRVTGELFF. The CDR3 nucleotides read TGCGCCAGCAGCCAGGGGGACGGAAAACCCAGAGTCACCGGGGAGCTGTTTTTT.

CDR3 residues: CASSAPPGTSFNEQYF. For the CDR3, the DNA is TGTGCCAGCAGTGCCCCCCCGGGTACTTCTTTCAACGAGCAGTACTTC. V and J are TRBV28 and TRBJ2-7; D uncertain. CDR3 length: 16 amino acids. The germline V gene has CDR1 MDHEN and CDR2 SYDVKM. V dropped 5 bases and J dropped 5 bases, with 22 bases sitting between them.

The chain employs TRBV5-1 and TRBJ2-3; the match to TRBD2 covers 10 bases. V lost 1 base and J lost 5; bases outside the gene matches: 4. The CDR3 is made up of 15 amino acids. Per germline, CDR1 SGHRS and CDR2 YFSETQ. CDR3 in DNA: TGCGCCAGCAGCTTGACTAGCGGGATAGGAGATACGCAGTATTTT. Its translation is CASSLTSGIGDTQYF.

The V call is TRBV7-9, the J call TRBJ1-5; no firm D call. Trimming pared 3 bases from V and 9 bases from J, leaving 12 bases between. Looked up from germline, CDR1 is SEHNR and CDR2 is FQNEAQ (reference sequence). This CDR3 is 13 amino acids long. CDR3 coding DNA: TGTGCCAGCAGCTTGGGAGAAGTTCGGCCCCAGCATTTT. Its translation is CASSLGEVRPQHF.

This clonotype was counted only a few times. DNA for the CDR3: TGTGCCAGCCTCTGGGGCGGAGGCTCCTACAATGAGCAGTTCTTC. Translating it yields CASLWGGGSYNEQFF. The chain links TRBV7-9 to TRBJ2-1, with D perhaps TRBD1 or TRBD2 (5 bases each). Trimming removed 8 bases at V and 0 bases at J, with 14 bases between. The CDR3 is 15 residues long. Per germline, CDR1 SEHNR and CDR2 FQNEAQ (reference sequence).

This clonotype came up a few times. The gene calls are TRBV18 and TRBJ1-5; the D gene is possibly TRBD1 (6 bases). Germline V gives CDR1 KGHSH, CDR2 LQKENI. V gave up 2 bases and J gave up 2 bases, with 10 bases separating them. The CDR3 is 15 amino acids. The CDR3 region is CASSPGGLGNQPQHF. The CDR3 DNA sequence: TGTGCCAGCTCACCAGGGGGGCTGGGCAATCAGCCCCAGCATTTT.

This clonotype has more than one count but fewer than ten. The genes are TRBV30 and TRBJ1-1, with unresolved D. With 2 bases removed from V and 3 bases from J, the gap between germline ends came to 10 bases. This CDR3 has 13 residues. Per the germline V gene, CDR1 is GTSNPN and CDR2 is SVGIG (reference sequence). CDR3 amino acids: CAWSREGYTEAFF. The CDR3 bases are TGTGCCTGGAGTCGGGAGGGCTACACTGAAGCTTTCTTT.

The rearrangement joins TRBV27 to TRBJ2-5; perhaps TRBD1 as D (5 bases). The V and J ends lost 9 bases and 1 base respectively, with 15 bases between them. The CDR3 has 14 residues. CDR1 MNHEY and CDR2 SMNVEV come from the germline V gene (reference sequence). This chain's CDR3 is CARGRTDFQETQYF. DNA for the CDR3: TGTGCCAGGGGGCGGACGGATTTCCAAGAGACCCAGTACTTC.

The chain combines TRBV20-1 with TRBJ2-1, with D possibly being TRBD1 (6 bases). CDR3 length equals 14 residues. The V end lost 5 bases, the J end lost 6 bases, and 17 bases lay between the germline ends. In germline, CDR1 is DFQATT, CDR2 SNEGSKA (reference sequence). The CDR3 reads CSAPTGFLSNEQFF. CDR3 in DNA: TGCAGTGCTCCCACAGGGTTTCTAAGCAATGAGCAGTTCTTC.

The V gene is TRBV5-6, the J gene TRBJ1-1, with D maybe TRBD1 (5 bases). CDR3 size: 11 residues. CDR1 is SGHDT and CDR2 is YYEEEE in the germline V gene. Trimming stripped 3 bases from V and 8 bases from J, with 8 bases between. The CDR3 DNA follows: TGTGCCAGCAGCTCCTGGGGGGAAGCTTTCTTT. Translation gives CASSSWGEAFF.

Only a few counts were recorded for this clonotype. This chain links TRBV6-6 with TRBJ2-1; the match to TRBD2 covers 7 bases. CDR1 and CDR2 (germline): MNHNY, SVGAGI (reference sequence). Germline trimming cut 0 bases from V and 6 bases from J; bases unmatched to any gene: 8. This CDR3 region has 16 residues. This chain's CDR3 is CASSYSETSWGNEQFF. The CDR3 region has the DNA TGTGCCAGCAGTTACTCGGAGACTAGCTGGGGCAATGAGCAGTTCTTC.

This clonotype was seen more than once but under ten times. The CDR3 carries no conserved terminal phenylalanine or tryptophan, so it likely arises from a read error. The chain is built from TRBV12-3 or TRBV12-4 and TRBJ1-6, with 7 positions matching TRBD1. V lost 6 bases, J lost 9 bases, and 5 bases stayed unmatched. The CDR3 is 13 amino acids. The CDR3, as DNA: TGTGCCAGCAGCACAGGGGTAGTTTCACCCCTCCACCTT. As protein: CASSTGVVSPLHL.

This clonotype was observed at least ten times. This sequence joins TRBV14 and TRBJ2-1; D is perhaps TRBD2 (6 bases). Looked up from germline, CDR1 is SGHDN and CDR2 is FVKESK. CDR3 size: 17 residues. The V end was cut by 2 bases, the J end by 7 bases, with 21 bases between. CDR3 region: CASSQFASAGGRNEQFF. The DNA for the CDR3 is TGTGCCAGCAGCCAATTTGCTTCGGCAGGAGGGAGGAATGAGCAGTTCTTC.

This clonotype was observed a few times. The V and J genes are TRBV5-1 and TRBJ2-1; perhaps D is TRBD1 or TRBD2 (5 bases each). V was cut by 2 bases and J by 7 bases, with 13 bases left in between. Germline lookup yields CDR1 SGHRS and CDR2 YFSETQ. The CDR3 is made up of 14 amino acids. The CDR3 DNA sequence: TGCGCCAGCAGCTTACGGGACCCGAGGAATGAGCAGTTCTTC. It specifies CASSLRDPRNEQFF.

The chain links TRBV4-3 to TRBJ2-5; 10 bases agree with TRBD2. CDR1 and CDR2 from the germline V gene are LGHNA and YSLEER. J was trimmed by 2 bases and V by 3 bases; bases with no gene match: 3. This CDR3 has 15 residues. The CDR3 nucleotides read TGCGCCAGCAGCCAGGGGGGACTAGCGCAAGAGACCCAGTACTTC. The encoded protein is CASSQGGLAQETQYF.

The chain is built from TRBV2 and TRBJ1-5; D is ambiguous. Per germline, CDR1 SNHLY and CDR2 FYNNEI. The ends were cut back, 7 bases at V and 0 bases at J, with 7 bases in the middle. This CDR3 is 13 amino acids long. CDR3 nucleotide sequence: TGTGCCAGCAAACAAAATAGCAATCAGCCCCAGCATTTT. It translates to CASKQNSNQPQHF.

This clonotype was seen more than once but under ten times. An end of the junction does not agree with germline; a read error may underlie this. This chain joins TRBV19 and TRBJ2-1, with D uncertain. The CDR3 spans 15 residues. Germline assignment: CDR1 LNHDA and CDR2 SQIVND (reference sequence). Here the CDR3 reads CASSKPGLSYNEQFF. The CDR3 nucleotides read TGCGCCAGTAGTAAGCCAGGCCTCTCCTACAATGAGCAGTTCTTC.

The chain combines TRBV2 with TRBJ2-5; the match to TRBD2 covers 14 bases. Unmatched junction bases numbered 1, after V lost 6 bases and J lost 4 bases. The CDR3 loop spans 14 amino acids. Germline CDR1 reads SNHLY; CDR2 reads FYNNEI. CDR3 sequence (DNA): TGTGCCAGCAGCGGACTAGCGGGGGGAGAGACCCAGTACTTC. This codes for CASSGLAGGETQYF.